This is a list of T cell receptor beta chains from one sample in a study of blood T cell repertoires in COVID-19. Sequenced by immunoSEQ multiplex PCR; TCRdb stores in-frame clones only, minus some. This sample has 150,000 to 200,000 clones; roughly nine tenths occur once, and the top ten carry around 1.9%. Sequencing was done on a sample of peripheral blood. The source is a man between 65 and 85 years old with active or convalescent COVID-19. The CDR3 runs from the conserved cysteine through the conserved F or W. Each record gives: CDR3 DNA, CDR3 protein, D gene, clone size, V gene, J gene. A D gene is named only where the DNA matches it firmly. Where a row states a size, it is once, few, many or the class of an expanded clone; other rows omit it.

CDR3nt: TGCGCCAGCAGCTTAGTGGGAGGAATAGAGACCCAGTACTTC; CDR3aa: CASSLVGGIETQYF; d_gene: NA; abundance: NA; v_gene: TRBV5-1; j_gene: TRBJ2-5
CDR3nt: TGTGCCAGCAGCGCCGGGACAGTAGCAGGGGAGCTGTTTTTT; CDR3aa: CASSAGTVAGELFF; d_gene: TRBD1; abundance: NA; v_gene: TRBV5-4; j_gene: TRBJ2-2
CDR3nt: TGTGCCAGCAGCCCAGGACTAGCGGACAATGAGCAGTTCTTC; CDR3aa: CASSPGLADNEQFF; d_gene: TRBD2; abundance: once; v_gene: TRBV3-1/TRBV3-2; j_gene: TRBJ2-1
CDR3nt: TGTGCGTCAACAGCGGGAGTCCGCTACGAGCAGTACTTC; CDR3aa: CASTAGVRYEQYF; d_gene: TRBD2; abundance: NA; v_gene: TRBV30; j_gene: TRBJ2-7
CDR3nt: TGTGCCAGCAGGATCAGCGCCTCTGGAAACACCATATATTTT; CDR3aa: CASRISASGNTIYF; d_gene: NA; abundance: NA; v_gene: TRBV6-5; j_gene: TRBJ1-3
CDR3nt: TGTGCCAGCAGTTTTGGGCAGTTCTATGGCTACACCTTC; CDR3aa: CASSFGQFYGYTF; d_gene: NA; abundance: NA; v_gene: TRBV27; j_gene: TRBJ1-2
CDR3nt: TGTGCCTGGAGTGTACAGGGACGGCAGCCCCAGCATTTT; CDR3aa: CAWSVQGRQPQHF; d_gene: NA; abundance: NA; v_gene: TRBV30; j_gene: TRBJ1-5
CDR3nt: TGTGCCAGTAGTCACAGTCGCCTCGGCGGGAGCTCCTACAATGAGCAGTTCTTC; CDR3aa: CASSHSRLGGSSYNEQFF; d_gene: TRBD2; abundance: NA; v_gene: TRBV19; j_gene: TRBJ2-1
CDR3nt: TGTGCCACCTCCGACCCGGGACAGGGCAGCACAGATACGCAGTATTTT; CDR3aa: CATSDPGQGSTDTQYF; d_gene: TRBD1; abundance: NA; v_gene: TRBV24-1; j_gene: TRBJ2-3
CDR3nt: TGTGCCAGCAGCTTCCAGGGTCAGAAGCGGGGATCCCCCTACGAGCAGTACTTC; CDR3aa: CASSFQGQKRGSPYEQYF; d_gene: TRBD2; abundance: NA; v_gene: TRBV5-4; j_gene: TRBJ2-7
CDR3nt: TGTGCCAGCAGCTTTGGACAGACCTATAATTCACCCCTCCACTTT; CDR3aa: CASSFGQTYNSPLHF; d_gene: NA; abundance: once; v_gene: TRBV5-6; j_gene: TRBJ1-6
CDR3nt: TGTGCCAGCAGCTCTCTAGCGGGCGTAGAGACCCAGTACTTC; CDR3aa: CASSSLAGVETQYF; d_gene: TRBD2; abundance: once; v_gene: TRBV7-2; j_gene: TRBJ2-5
CDR3nt: TGTGCCAGCAGCTTTAAAGTACTGAATCAGCCCCAGCATTTT; CDR3aa: CASSFKVLNQPQHF; d_gene: NA; abundance: NA; v_gene: TRBV11-3; j_gene: TRBJ1-5
CDR3nt: TGCAGCGTTGAAGGATCGAGTCACGAGCAGTACTTC; CDR3aa: CSVEGSSHEQYF; d_gene: NA; abundance: NA; v_gene: TRBV29-1; j_gene: TRBJ2-7
CDR3nt: TGCGCCAGCAGCTTAGGACTAGCGGCCTGCACAGATACGCAGTATTTT; CDR3aa: CASSLGLAACTDTQYF; d_gene: TRBD2; abundance: NA; v_gene: TRBV5-1; j_gene: TRBJ2-3
CDR3nt: TGTGCCAGCAGCCTCTCCCACCGCCCGGGGGGGCGGACGAACACCGGGGAGCTGTTTTTT; CDR3aa: CASSLSHRPGGRTNTGELFF; d_gene: TRBD2; abundance: NA; v_gene: TRBV2; j_gene: TRBJ2-2
CDR3nt: TGTGCCAGCAGCGATTTACGCGACAGGGGGACGGAGACCCAGTACTTC; CDR3aa: CASSDLRDRGTETQYF; d_gene: TRBD1; abundance: NA; v_gene: TRBV9; j_gene: TRBJ2-5
CDR3nt: TGTGCCAGTAGTATAGATCCCGGGAATGAGCAGTTCTTC; CDR3aa: CASSIDPGNEQFF; d_gene: NA; abundance: NA; v_gene: TRBV19; j_gene: TRBJ2-1
CDR3nt: TGCGCCAGCAGCCCCGGACAGGGGGCCCCTAATGAGCAGTTCTTC; CDR3aa: CASSPGQGAPNEQFF; d_gene: TRBD1; abundance: NA; v_gene: TRBV4-3; j_gene: TRBJ2-1
CDR3nt: TGCAGTGCTAGTGAGGGGGCAAACTATGGCTACACCTTC; CDR3aa: CSASEGANYGYTF; d_gene: TRBD1; abundance: NA; v_gene: TRBV20-1; j_gene: TRBJ1-2
CDR3nt: TGTGCCAGCAGTGGACCGGGAAGCAATCAGCCCCAGCATTTT; CDR3aa: CASSGPGSNQPQHF; d_gene: NA; abundance: NA; v_gene: TRBV7-8; j_gene: TRBJ1-5
CDR3nt: TGTGCCAGCAGCCAAGGACTAGCGGGAGCGGCTGGGGAGCTGTTTTTT; CDR3aa: CASSQGLAGAAGELFF; d_gene: TRBD2; abundance: NA; v_gene: TRBV3-1/TRBV3-2; j_gene: TRBJ2-2
CDR3nt: TGTGCCAGCAGCTACAGACCCGCGCTAGCCAAAAACATTCAGTACTTC; CDR3aa: CASSYRPALAKNIQYF; d_gene: NA; abundance: NA; v_gene: TRBV5-6; j_gene: TRBJ2-4
CDR3nt: TGTGCCAGCAGCGCCCGGGACAGCTACAATGAGCAGTTCTTC; CDR3aa: CASSARDSYNEQFF; d_gene: TRBD1; abundance: NA; v_gene: TRBV11-3; j_gene: TRBJ2-1
CDR3nt: TGTGCCAGCAGTGGCGGGACGACAACTAATGAAAAACTGTTTTTT; CDR3aa: CASSGGTTTNEKLFF; d_gene: NA; abundance: NA; v_gene: TRBV2; j_gene: TRBJ1-4
CDR3nt: TGTGCCAGCAGCCCTACCGGGATCTTATATTTT; CDR3aa: CASSPTGILYF; d_gene: NA; abundance: NA; v_gene: TRBV14; j_gene: TRBJ1-3
CDR3nt: TGTGCCAGCAGTTCCGGGACTCGCTACGAGCAGTACTTC; CDR3aa: CASSSGTRYEQYF; d_gene: NA; abundance: NA; v_gene: TRBV12-3/TRBV12-4; j_gene: TRBJ2-7
CDR3nt: TGTGCCAGCAGCTTATGGCAGGACACCGGGGAGCTGTTTTTT; CDR3aa: CASSLWQDTGELFF; d_gene: NA; abundance: NA; v_gene: TRBV7-2; j_gene: TRBJ2-2
CDR3nt: TGTGCCAGCATGGGACAGGGGGGGCGAGAGACCCAGTACTTC; CDR3aa: CASMGQGGRETQYF; d_gene: TRBD1; abundance: NA; v_gene: TRBV2; j_gene: TRBJ2-5
CDR3nt: TGTGCCAGCAGTGACACCACCGCGTCGGGGGAAACGCAGTATTTT; CDR3aa: CASSDTTASGETQYF; d_gene: NA; abundance: NA; v_gene: TRBV6-2/TRBV6-3; j_gene: TRBJ2-3
CDR3nt: TGTGCCAGCAAGGAGACTAGCGGGGTTCCGTCAGATACGCAGTATTTT; CDR3aa: CASKETSGVPSDTQYF; d_gene: TRBD2; abundance: NA; v_gene: TRBV27; j_gene: TRBJ2-3
CDR3nt: TGCGCCAGCAGCTGGACAGGGAGAACTCAAGAGACCCAGTACTTC; CDR3aa: CASSWTGRTQETQYF; d_gene: TRBD1; abundance: NA; v_gene: TRBV5-1; j_gene: TRBJ2-5
CDR3nt: TGTGCCAGCAGCCCCAGGGTAAACTACAATGAGCAGTTCTTC; CDR3aa: CASSPRVNYNEQFF; d_gene: NA; abundance: few; v_gene: TRBV6-2/TRBV6-3; j_gene: TRBJ2-1
CDR3nt: TGTGCCAGCAGTTTAGTTCTTGGGAGCTACGAGCAGTACTTC; CDR3aa: CASSLVLGSYEQYF; d_gene: NA; abundance: NA; v_gene: TRBV28; j_gene: TRBJ2-7
CDR3nt: TGTGCCAGCAGCCTGGGCCTAAGGAATGAGCAGTTCTTC; CDR3aa: CASSLGLRNEQFF; d_gene: NA; abundance: NA; v_gene: TRBV6-5; j_gene: TRBJ2-1
CDR3nt: TGTGCCTGGAGTACGGACAGGGGCACTGAAGCTTTCTTT; CDR3aa: CAWSTDRGTEAFF; d_gene: TRBD1; abundance: NA; v_gene: TRBV30; j_gene: TRBJ1-1
CDR3nt: TGTGCCAGTAGTATATTTTTGGGCGGGAGGGCCGTCGATGAGCAGTTCTTC; CDR3aa: CASSIFLGGRAVDEQFF; d_gene: TRBD2; abundance: NA; v_gene: TRBV19; j_gene: TRBJ2-1
CDR3nt: TGTGCCAGCAGTTACGGGGCAGGATTTCCGTACGAGCAGTACTTC; CDR3aa: CASSYGAGFPYEQYF; d_gene: NA; abundance: NA; v_gene: TRBV6-5; j_gene: TRBJ2-7
CDR3nt: TGTGCCAGTAGTATCTTAGCGGGGGCTAGTACCTACGAGCAGTACTTC; CDR3aa: CASSILAGASTYEQYF; d_gene: TRBD2; abundance: NA; v_gene: TRBV19; j_gene: TRBJ2-7